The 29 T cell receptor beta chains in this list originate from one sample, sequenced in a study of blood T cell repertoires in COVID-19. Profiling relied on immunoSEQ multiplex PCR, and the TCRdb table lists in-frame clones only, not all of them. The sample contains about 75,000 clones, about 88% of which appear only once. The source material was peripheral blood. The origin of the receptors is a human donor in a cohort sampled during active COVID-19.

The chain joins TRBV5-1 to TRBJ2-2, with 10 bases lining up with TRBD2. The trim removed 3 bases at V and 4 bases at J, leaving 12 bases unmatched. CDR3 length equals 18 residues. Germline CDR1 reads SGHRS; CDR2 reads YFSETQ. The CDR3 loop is CASSSTRLAGEGTGELFF. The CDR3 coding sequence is TGCGCCAGCAGCTCGACGCGCCTAGCGGGAGAGGGCACCGGGGAGCTGTTTTTT.

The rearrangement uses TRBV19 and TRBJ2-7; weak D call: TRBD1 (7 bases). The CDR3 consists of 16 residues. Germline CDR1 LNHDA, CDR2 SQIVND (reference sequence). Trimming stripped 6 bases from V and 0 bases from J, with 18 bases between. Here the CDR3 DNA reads TGTGCCAGTAGCGCAGGAGGGGCAGGGGGCTCCTACGAGCAGTACTTC. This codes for CASSAGGAGGSYEQYF.

In nucleotides, the CDR3 is TGTGCCAGCGGGAAGTTAAGGGGTGGGGGAAACACCATATATTTT. Translated, it gives CASGKLRGGGNTIYF. This chain connects TRBV6-5 to TRBJ1-3; maybe TRBD1 (5 bases). In germline, CDR1 is MNHEY, CDR2 SVGAGI. V lost 8 bases, J lost 4 bases, and 18 bases lay in between. This CDR3 is 15 amino acids long.

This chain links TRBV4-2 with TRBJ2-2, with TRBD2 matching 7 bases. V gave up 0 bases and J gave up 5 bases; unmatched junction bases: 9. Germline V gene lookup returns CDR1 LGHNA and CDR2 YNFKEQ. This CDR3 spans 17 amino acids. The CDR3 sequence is CASSQEAGGSGTGELFF. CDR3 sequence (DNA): TGTGCCAGCAGCCAAGAAGCGGGCGGGAGCGGGACCGGGGAGCTGTTTTTT.

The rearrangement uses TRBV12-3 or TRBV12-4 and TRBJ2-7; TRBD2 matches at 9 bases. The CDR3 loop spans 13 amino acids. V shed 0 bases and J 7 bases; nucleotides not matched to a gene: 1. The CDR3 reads CASSLALAGEQYF. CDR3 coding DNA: TGTGCCAGCAGTTTAGCGCTAGCGGGGGAGCAGTACTTC.

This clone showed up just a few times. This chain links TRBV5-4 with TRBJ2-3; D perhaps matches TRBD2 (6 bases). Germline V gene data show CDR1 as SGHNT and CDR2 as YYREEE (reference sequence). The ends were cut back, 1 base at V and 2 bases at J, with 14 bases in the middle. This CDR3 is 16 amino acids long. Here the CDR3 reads CASSLSWLANTDTQYF. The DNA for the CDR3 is TGTGCCAGCAGCTTGTCTTGGCTAGCGAACACAGATACGCAGTATTTT.

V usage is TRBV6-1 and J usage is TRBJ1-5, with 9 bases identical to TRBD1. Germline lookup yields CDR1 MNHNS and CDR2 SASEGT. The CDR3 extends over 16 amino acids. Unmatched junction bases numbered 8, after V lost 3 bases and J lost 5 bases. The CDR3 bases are TGTGCCAGCAGTGAGGCGGACAGGGGACAGGATCAGCCCCAGCATTTT. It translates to CASSEADRGQDQPQHF.

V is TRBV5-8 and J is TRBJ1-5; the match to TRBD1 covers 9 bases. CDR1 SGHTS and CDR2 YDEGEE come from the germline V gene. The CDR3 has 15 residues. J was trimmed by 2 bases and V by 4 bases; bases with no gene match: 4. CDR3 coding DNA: TGTGCCAGCAGCCGGGACAGGGCCGGCAATCAGCCCCAGCATTTT. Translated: CASSRDRAGNQPQHF.

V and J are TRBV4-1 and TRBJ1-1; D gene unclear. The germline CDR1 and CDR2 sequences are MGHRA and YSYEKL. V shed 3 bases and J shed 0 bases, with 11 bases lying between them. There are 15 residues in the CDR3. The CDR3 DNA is TGCGCCAGCAGCCAGTACAGTCCGATGAACACTGAAGCTTTCTTT. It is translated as CASSQYSPMNTEAFF.

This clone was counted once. CDR3: CASSLGGVGIANTGELFF. The CDR3 bases are TGTGCCAGCAGCCTGGGGGGGGTCGGAATCGCGAACACCGGGGAGCTGTTTTTT. The J gene is TRBJ2-2, the V gene TRBV7-2, with 7 bases identical to TRBD2. The CDR3 is made up of 18 amino acids. Trimming cost V 5 bases and J 0 bases; bases outside gene matches: 12. Germline CDR1 and CDR2: SGHTA and FQGNSA.

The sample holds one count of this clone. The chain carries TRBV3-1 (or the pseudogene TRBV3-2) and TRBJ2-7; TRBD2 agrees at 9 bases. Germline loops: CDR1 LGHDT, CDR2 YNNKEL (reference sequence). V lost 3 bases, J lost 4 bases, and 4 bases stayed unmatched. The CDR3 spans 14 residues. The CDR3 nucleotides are TGTGCCAGCAGCCAGCGGGGGGGAGGGTACGAGCAGTACTTC. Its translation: CASSQRGGGYEQYF.

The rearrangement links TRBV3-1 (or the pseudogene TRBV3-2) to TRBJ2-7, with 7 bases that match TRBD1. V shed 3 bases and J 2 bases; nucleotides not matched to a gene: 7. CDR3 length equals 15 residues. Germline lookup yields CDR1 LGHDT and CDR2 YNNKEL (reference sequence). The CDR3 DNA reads TGTGCCAGCAGCCAGTACAGGGGCCATACCTACGAGCAGTACTTC. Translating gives CASSQYRGHTYEQYF.

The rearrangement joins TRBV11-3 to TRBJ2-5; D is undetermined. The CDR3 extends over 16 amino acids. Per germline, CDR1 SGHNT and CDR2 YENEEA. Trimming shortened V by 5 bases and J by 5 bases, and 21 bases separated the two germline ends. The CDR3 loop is CASSPPPARLMETQYF. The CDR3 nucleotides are TGTGCCAGCAGCCCCCCACCGGCCAGGCTTATGGAGACCCAGTACTTC.

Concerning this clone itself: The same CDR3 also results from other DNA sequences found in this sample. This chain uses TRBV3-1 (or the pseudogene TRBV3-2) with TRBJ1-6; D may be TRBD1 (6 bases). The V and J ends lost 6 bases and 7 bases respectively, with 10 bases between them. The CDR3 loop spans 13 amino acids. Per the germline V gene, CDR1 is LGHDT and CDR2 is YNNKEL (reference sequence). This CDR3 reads CASRYTGNSPLHF. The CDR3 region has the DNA TGTGCCAGCAGATACACAGGGAATTCACCCCTCCACTTT.

This CDR3 is CASSNRVRAFF. The CDR3 DNA sequence: TGTGCCAGCAGTAACCGAGTGAGGGCTTTCTTT. The chain employs TRBV28 and TRBJ1-1; D is unresolved. The germline V gene encodes CDR1 MDHEN and CDR2 SYDVKM. Trimming stripped 5 bases from V and 11 bases from J, with 12 bases between. There are 11 residues in the CDR3.

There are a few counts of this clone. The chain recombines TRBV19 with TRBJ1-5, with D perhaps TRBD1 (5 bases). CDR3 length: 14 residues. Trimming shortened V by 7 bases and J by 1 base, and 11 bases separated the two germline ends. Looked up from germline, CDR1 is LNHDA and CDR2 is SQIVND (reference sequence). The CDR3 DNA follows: TGTGCCAGTACCGTGAAGGGGAGCAATCAGCCCCAGCATTTT. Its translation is CASTVKGSNQPQHF.

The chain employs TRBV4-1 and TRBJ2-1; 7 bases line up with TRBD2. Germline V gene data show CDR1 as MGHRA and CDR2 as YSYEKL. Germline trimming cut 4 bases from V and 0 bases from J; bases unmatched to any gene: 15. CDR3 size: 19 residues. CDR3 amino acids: CASSPDGTSEGSSYNEQFF. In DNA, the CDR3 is TGCGCCAGCAGCCCCGATGGAACTAGCGAGGGGAGCTCCTACAATGAGCAGTTCTTC.

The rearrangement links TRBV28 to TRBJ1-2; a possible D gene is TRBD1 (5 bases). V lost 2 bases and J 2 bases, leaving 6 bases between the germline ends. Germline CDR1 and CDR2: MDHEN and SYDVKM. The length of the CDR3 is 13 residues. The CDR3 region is CASSLDRNYGYTF. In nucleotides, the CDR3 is TGTGCCAGCAGTTTAGACAGAAACTATGGCTACACCTTC.

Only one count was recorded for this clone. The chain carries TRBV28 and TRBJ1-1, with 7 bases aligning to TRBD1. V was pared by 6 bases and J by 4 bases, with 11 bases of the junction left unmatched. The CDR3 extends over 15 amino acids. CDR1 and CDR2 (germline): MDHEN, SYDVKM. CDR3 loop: CASSLWQGVGTEAFF. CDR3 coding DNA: TGTGCCAGCAGCCTATGGCAGGGGGTGGGCACTGAAGCTTTCTTT. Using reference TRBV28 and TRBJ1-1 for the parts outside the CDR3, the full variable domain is DVKVTQSSRYLVKRTGEKVFLECVQDMDHENMFWYRQDPGLGLRLIYFSYDVKMKEKGDIPEGYSVSREKKERFSLILESASTNQTSMYLCASSLWQGVGTEAFFGQGTRLTVV.

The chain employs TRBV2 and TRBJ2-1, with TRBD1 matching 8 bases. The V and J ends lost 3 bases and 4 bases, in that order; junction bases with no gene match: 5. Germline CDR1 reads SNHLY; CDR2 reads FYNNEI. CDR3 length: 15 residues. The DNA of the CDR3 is TGTGCCAGCAGTGACCGGACAGGGCAGTACAATGAGCAGTTCTTC. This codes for CASSDRTGQYNEQFF.

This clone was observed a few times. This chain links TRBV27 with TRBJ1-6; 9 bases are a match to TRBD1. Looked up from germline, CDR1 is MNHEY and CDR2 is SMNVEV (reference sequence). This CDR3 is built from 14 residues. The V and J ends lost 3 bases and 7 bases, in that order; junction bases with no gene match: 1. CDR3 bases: TGTGCCAGCAGTTTCGGACAGGGGAATTCACCCCTCCACTTT. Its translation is CASSFGQGNSPLHF.

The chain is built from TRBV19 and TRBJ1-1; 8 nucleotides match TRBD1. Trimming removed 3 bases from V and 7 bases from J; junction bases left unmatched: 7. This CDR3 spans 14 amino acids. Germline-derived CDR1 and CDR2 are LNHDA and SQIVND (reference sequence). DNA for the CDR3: TGTGCCAGTAGTATGGGCAGGGGGCTGCTTGAAGCTTTCTTT. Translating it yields CASSMGRGLLEAFF. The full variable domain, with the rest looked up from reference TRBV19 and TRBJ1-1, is DGGITQSPKYLFRKEGQNVTLSCEQNLNHDAMYWYRQDPGQGLRLIYYSQIVNDFQKGDIAEGYSVSREKKESFPLTVTSAQKNPTAFYLCASSMGRGLLEAFFGQGTRLTVV.

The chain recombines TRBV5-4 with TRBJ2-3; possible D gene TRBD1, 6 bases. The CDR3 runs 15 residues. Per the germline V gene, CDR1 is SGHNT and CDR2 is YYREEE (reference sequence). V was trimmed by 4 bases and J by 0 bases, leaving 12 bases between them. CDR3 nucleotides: TGTGCCAGCAGCCATCGACAGGAAAGCACAGATACGCAGTATTTT. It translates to CASSHRQESTDTQYF.

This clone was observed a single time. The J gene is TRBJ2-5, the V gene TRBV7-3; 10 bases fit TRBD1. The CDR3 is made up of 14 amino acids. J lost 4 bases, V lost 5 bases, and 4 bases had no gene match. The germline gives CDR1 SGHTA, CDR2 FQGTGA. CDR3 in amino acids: CASSRQGAGETQYF. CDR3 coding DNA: TGTGCCAGCAGCCGACAGGGGGCAGGAGAGACCCAGTACTTC.

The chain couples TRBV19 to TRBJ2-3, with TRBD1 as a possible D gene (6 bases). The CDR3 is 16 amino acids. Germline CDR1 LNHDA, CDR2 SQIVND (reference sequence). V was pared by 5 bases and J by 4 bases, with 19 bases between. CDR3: CASSSWGRGGADTQYF. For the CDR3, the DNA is TGTGCCAGTAGTTCGTGGGGCAGGGGTGGAGCAGATACGCAGTATTTT.

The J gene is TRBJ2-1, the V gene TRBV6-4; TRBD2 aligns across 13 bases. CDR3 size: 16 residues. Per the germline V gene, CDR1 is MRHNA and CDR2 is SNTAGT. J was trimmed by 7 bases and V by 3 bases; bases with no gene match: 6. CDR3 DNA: TGTGCCAGCAGTGAAAGGGCGACTAGCGGGGGGAATGAGCAGTTCTTC. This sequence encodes CASSERATSGGNEQFF.

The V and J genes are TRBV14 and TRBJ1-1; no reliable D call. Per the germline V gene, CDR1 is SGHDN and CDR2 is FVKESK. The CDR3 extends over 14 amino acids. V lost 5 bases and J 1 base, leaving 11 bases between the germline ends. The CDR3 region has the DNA TGTGCCAGCAGCACCCACTTCAAGAACACTGAAGCTTTCTTT. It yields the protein CASSTHFKNTEAFF.

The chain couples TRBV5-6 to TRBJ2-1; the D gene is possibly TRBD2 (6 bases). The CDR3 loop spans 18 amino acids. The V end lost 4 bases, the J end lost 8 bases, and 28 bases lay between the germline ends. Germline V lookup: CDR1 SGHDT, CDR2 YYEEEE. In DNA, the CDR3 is TGTGCCAGCAGCCCCATCAGACCGGGGTCTACTTCGGGAGATGAGCAGTTCTTC. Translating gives CASSPIRPGSTSGDEQFF.

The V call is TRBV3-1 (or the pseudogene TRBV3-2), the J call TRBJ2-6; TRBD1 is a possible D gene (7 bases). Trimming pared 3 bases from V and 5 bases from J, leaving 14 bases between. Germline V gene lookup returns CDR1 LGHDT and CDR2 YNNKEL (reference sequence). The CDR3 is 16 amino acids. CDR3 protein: CASSQGGGGWANVLTF. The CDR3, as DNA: TGTGCCAGCAGCCAGGGAGGAGGGGGCTGGGCCAACGTCCTGACTTTC.